The entry that follows covers one T cell receptor (beta chain) sequence. The data were obtained in a study of cytomegalovirus exposure and HLA in healthy donors. Study overall: Earlier, 95 million to 120 million unique TCR beta sequences were recovered from about 200 million T cells by an analysis.

V lost 6 bases and J lost 8, with 14 bases in between. The CDR3 totals 13 residues. CDR1 and CDR2 from the germline V gene are SNHLY and FYNNEI. The PCR used 60 Vbeta and 13 Jbeta primers. Sequencing used immunoSEQ multiplex PCR; TCRdb keeps in-frame clones, though not all of them. The sample contains 60,000 to 75,000 clones, approximately 74% of which appear only once. The rearrangement links TRBV2 to TRBJ1-3; no clear D. The sequencing input was PBMCs. The receptor's source is a woman aged 25 to 39 in good health and CMV-seropositive. This chain's CDR3 is CASSQEGRHTIYF. The CDR3 nucleotides are TGTGCCAGCAGCCAGGAGGGAAGACACACCATATATTTT.